This T cell receptor (beta chain) was sequenced in a study of blood T cell repertoires in COVID-19. This CDR3 comprises 14 residues. Germline V CDR1 and CDR2: MNHEY, SVGAGI. V was cut by 2 bases and J by 4 bases, with 11 bases left in between. Method: immunoSEQ multiplex PCR; TCRdb's copy keeps in-frame clones and lacks some. The sample lists tens of thousands of clones, 70% to 90% occurring once. The V gene is TRBV6-5, the J gene TRBJ1-2; D is unclear. The sequence was obtained from an elderly man in a cohort sampled during active COVID-19. The sample consisted of peripheral blood. The CDR3 protein is CASSYDVGGYGYTF. The CDR3 DNA is TGTGCCAGCAGTTACGACGTTGGCGGCTATGGCTACACCTTC.